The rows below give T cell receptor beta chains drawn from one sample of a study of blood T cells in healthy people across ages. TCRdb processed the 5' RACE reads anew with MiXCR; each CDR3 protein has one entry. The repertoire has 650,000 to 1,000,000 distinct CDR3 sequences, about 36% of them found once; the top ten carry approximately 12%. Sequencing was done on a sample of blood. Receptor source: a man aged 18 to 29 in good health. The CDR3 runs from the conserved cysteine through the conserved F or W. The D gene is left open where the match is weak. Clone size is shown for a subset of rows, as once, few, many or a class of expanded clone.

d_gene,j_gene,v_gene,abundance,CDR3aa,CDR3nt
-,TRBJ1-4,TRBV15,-,CATSNRQATNEKLFF,TGTGCCACCAGCAATCGACAGGCTACTAATGAAAAACTGTTTTTT
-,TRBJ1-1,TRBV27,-,CASSLSSGISFF,TGTGCCAGCAGTTTATCGTCGGGGATTTCTTTCTTT
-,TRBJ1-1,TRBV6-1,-,CASKRTEAFF,TGTGCCAGCAAAAGGACTGAAGCTTTCTTT
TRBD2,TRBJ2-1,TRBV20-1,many,CSAWTSGAPYNEQFF,TGCAGTGCTTGGACTAGCGGGGCGCCCTACAATGAGCAGTTCTTC
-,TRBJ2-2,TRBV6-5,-,CASSNRNTGELFF,TGTGCCAGCAGCAACCGGAACACCGGGGAGCTGTTTTTT
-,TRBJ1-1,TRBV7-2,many,CASSPGPEAFF,TGTGCCAGCAGCCCTGGCCCTGAAGCTTTCTTT
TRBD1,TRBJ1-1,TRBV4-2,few,CASSQDQGDGAEAFF,TGTGCCAGCAGCCAAGATCAGGGGGATGGCGCTGAAGCTTTCTTT
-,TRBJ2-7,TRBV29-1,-,CSVRGGGEQYF,TGCAGCGTTAGAGGGGGAGGCGAGCAGTACTTC
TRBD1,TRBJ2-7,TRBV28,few,CASSFPPTGEIDEQYF,TGTGCCAGCAGTTTTCCTCCCACAGGGGAGATCGACGAGCAGTACTTC
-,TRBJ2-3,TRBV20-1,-,CSASGSGESTDTQYF,TGCAGTGCTAGCGGTAGCGGAGAGAGCACAGATACGCAGTATTTT
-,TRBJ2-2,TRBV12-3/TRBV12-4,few,CASSSQGWVTGELFF,TGTGCCAGCAGTTCACAGGGATGGGTCACCGGGGAGCTGTTTTTT
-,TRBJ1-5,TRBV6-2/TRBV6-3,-,CASNYPGWFSNQPQHF,TGTGCCAGCAATTACCCTGGGTGGTTTAGCAATCAGCCCCAGCATTTT
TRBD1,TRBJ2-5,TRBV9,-,CASSAHWGQRKETQYF,TGTGCCAGCAGCGCTCATTGGGGACAGAGAAAAGAGACCCAGTACTTC
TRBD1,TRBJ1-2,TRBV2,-,CASSKDRGRMDGYTF,TGTGCCAGCAGTAAGGACAGGGGGCGGATGGATGGCTACACCTTC
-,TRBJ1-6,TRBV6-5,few,CASRDSRAFRNSPLHF,TGTGCCAGCAGGGACAGCAGGGCTTTTCGGAATTCACCCCTCCACTTT
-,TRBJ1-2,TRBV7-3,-,CASSLNPGFGHPEDYGYTF,TGTGCCAGCAGCCTGAACCCCGGCTTTGGCCATCCCGAGGACTATGGCTACACCTTC
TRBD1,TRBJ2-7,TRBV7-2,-,CAGSLTGTGSAEQYF,TGTGCCGGCAGCTTAACCGGGACAGGGTCCGCCGAGCAGTACTTC
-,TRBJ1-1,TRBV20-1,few,CSARDRAEAFF,TGCAGTGCTAGAGATAGGGCTGAAGCTTTCTTT
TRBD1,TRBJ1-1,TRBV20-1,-,CSAHYPWTGDTLNTEAFF,TGCAGTGCTCACTACCCTTGGACAGGAGACACACTGAACACTGAAGCTTTCTTT
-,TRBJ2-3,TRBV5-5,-,CASSFPENTQYF,TGTGCCAGCAGCTTTCCGGAGAATACGCAGTATTTT
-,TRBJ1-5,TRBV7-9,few,CASSAPGNQPQHF,TGTGCCAGCAGCGCCCCAGGGAATCAGCCCCAGCATTTT
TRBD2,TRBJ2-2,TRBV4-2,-,CASSLYGLAVNTGELFF,TGTGCCAGCAGCCTTTACGGGCTAGCGGTGAACACCGGGGAGCTGTTTTTT
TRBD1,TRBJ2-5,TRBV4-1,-,CASSQETGQGNNEQYF,TGCGCCAGCAGCCAAGAAACGGGACAGGGAAACAATGAGCAGTACTTC
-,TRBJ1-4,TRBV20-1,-,CSARDGSTNEKLFF,TGCAGTGCTAGAGACGGATCAACTAATGAAAAACTGTTTTTT
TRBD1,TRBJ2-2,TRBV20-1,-,CSARVRGYTGELFF,TGCAGTGCTAGAGTCAGGGGGTACACCGGGGAGCTGTTTTTT
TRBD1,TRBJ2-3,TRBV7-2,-,CASSLFSTGQGDTDTQYF,TGTGCCAGCAGCTTGTTCTCCACGGGACAGGGAGACACAGATACGCAGTATTTT
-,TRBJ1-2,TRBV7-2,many,CASRPPSEDYGYTF,TGTGCCAGCAGACCACCGAGTGAAGACTATGGCTACACCTTC
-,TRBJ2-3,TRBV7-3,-,CASSLIGQAPEDTQYF,TGTGCCAGCAGCTTAATAGGTCAGGCGCCGGAAGATACGCAGTATTTT
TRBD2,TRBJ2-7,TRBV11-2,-,CASSPFALGTSKYEQYF,TGTGCCAGCAGCCCTTTTGCCCTCGGGACTAGTAAGTACGAGCAGTACTTC
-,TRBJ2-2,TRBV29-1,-,CSARATNTGELFF,TGCAGCGCGCGGGCCACGAACACCGGGGAGCTGTTTTTT
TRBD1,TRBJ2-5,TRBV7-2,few,CASSLNAGTGYLETQYF,TGTGCCAGCAGCTTAAACGCCGGGACAGGGTATTTGGAGACCCAGTACTTC
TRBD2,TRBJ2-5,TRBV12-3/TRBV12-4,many,CASSTGLAGGGETQYF,TGTGCCAGCAGTACCGGACTAGCGGGGGGGGGTGAGACCCAGTACTTC
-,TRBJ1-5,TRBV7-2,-,CASSPDRGSGSQPQHF,TGTGCCAGCAGCCCAGATCGGGGATCCGGTTCGCAGCCCCAGCATTTT
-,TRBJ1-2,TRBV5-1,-,CASSLDGNCTF,TGCGCCAGCAGCTTGGATGGGAATTGCACCTTC
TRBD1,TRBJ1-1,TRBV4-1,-,CASSQGQADRAVGAFF,TGCGCCAGCAGCCAAGGGCAAGCCGACAGGGCCGTCGGAGCTTTCTTT
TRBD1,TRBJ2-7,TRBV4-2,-,CVSSQGPGTAKYF,TGTGTCAGCAGCCAAGGGCCTGGGACAGCGAAGTACTTC
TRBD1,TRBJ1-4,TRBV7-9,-,CASSFRDSEEKLFF,TGTGCCAGCAGCTTCCGGGACAGTGAGGAAAAACTGTTTTTT
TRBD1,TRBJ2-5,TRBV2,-,CARLRTGQNIHAEETQYF,TGTGCCAGACTTCGAACGGGACAGAACATCCACGCTGAAGAGACCCAGTACTTC
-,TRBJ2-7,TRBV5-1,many,CASSLEDNRQQYF,TGCGCCAGCAGCTTGGAGGACAATCGGCAGCAGTACTTC
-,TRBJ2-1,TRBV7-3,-,CASSPTNRADNEQFF,TGTGCCAGCAGCCCGACGAACAGGGCGGACAATGAGCAGTTCTTC
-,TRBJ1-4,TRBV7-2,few,CASSLKWGREKLFF,TGTGCCAGCAGCTTAAAGTGGGGGCGTGAAAAACTGTTTTTT
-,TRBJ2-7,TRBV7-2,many,CASSLSPGAHYEQYF,TGTGCCAGCAGCTTATCCCCCGGGGCGCATTACGAGCAGTACTTC
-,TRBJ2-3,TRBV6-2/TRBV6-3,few,CVSRTGGTDTQYF,TGTGTCAGCAGAACTGGGGGAACAGATACGCAGTATTTT
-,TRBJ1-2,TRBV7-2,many,CASSPGSQSYGYTF,TGTGCCAGCAGCCCGGGCTCGCAGTCCTATGGCTACACCTTC
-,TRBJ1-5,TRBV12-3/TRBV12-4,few,CASRGGSSSNQPQHF,TGTGCCAGCAGAGGAGGGAGTAGTAGCAATCAGCCCCAGCATTTT
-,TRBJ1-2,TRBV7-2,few,CASSLATAANYGYTF,TGTGCCAGCAGCTTAGCGACGGCCGCTAACTATGGCTACACCTTC
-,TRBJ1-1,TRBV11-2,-,CASSLRGSDTEAFF,TGTGCCAGCAGCTTAAGGGGTTCGGACACTGAAGCTTTCTTT
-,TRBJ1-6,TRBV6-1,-,CASSENPDSPLHF,TGTGCCAGCAGTGAAAACCCGGATTCACCCCTCCACTTT
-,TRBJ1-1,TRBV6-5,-,CASRTQETTPNTEAFF,TGTGCCAGCAGAACCCAGGAGACTACCCCAAACACTGAAGCTTTCTTT
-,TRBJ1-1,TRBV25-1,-,CASSETRQMNTEAFF,TGTGCCAGCAGTGAAACCCGTCAGATGAACACTGAAGCTTTCTTT
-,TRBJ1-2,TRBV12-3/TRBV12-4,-,CASAPPASGYTF,TGTGCCAGCGCCCCCCCAGCGTCCGGCTACACCTTC
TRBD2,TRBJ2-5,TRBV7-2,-,CASTSGNSGDQETQYF,TGTGCCAGCACTTCGGGGAATAGCGGGGACCAAGAGACCCAGTACTTC
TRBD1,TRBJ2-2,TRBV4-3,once,CASSQGMTGVGELFF,TGCGCCAGCAGCCAAGGGATGACAGGGGTCGGGGAGCTGTTTTTT
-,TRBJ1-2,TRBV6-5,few,CASKTRGLRQANYGYTF,TGTGCCAGCAAAACTCGGGGCCTGAGACAGGCTAACTATGGCTACACCTTC